A single sample is the source of the 13 T cell receptor beta chains below, sequenced in a study of blood T cells in healthy people across ages (dated by TCRdb to 2014 to 2015). Library construction relied on 5' RACE. Instrument on record: Illumina HiSeq 2500. The second PCR ran for about 6 to 11 cycles and used a J-beta primer mix along with a sample-barcoded 5' primer. The public reads were quality trimmed at Q25 with fastp and then assembled into clones with MiXCR by TCRdb, keeping productive beta chains. Merged by CDR3 protein, the rows form single entries marked with the most common genes and DNA. This sample comprises around 1,600,000 distinct CDR3 sequences, roughly 43% of them detected only once. The ten largest clonotypes hold over 3.5% of the sample. Sequences were obtained from blood. The receptors originated from a woman aged 18-29 years in good health.

This chain joins TRBV12-3 or TRBV12-4 and TRBJ1-2; possible D gene TRBD1, 5 bases. This CDR3 is built from 14 residues. V lost 8 bases and J lost 2, with 15 bases in between. The CDR3 loop is CASARGTVNYGYTF. CDR3 nucleotide sequence: TGTGCCAGCGCACGGGGGACGGTGAACTATGGCTACACCTTC.

The chain joins TRBV7-8 to TRBJ2-1; the match to TRBD1 covers 8 bases. Unmatched junction bases numbered 14, after V lost 5 bases and J lost 5 bases. The CDR3 covers 17 residues. Germline-derived CDR1 and CDR2 are SGHVS and FQNEAQ. Written as DNA, the CDR3 is TGTGCCAGCAGCCCCACCAGGGGGCCCCCCCCCCACAATGAGCAGTTCTTC. Its translation is CASSPTRGPPPHNEQFF.

The chain employs TRBV6-1 and TRBJ1-1; D is ambiguous. Germline V gives CDR1 MNHNS, CDR2 SASEGT. V lost 6 bases, J lost 0 bases, and 8 bases lay in between. The CDR3 loop spans 13 amino acids. CDR3 nucleotides: TGTGCCAGCAGGATAATTATGAACACTGAAGCTTTCTTT. Residues: CASRIIMNTEAFF.

This clonotype was seen a single time. The chain joins TRBV7-8 to TRBJ1-2, with 9 nucleotides matching TRBD1. With V trimmed by 5 bases and J by 5 bases, 6 bases remained unmatched. Germline V gene sequence: CDR1 SGHVS, CDR2 FQNEAQ. The CDR3 has 14 residues. The CDR3 sequence: CASSVGTGTYGYTF. The CDR3 DNA reads TGTGCCAGCAGCGTAGGGACAGGGACGTATGGCTACACCTTC.

This clonotype occurred a few times. The chain employs TRBV20-1 and TRBJ1-2, with D unresolved. The germline CDR1 and CDR2 sequences are DFQATT and SNEGSKA (reference sequence). This CDR3 has 12 amino acids. The ends were cut back, 2 bases at V and 2 bases at J, with 6 bases in the middle. CDR3 amino acids: CSARFRNYGYTF. The CDR3 nucleotides read TGCAGTGCTAGATTTAGGAACTATGGCTACACCTTC.

This clonotype was seen a few times. This sequence joins TRBV20-1 and TRBJ2-1, with 7 bases lining up with TRBD2. Germline V lookup: CDR1 DFQATT, CDR2 SNEGSKA (reference sequence). Trimming cost V 5 bases and J 5 bases; bases outside gene matches: 9. The CDR3 runs 14 residues. The CDR3 sequence: CSAEAGLGHNEQFF. The CDR3 DNA reads TGCAGTGCTGAAGCCGGACTAGGCCACAATGAGCAGTTCTTC.

The DNA for the CDR3 is TGCAGTGCTAGAGATCCCAACGGATCTAACTATGGCTACACCTTC. This encodes CSARDPNGSNYGYTF. The rearrangement uses TRBV20-1 and TRBJ1-2; no definite D call. V lost 0 bases, J lost 0 bases, and 11 bases lay in between. This CDR3 spans 15 amino acids. CDR1 and CDR2 (germline): DFQATT, SNEGSKA (reference sequence).

The chain joins TRBV10-3 to TRBJ2-1; 7 positions agree with TRBD2. With the DNA end fitting TRBJ2-7 better, the J assignment may be wrong. CDR1 is ENHRY and CDR2 is SYGVKD in the germline V gene. This CDR3 comprises 16 residues. CDR3 region: CAIRIREANSYNEQYF. The CDR3 DNA reads as TGTGCCATCAGGATCCGGGAGGCCAACTCCTACAATGAGCAGTACTTC.

The rearrangement links TRBV12-3 or TRBV12-4 to TRBJ1-6; D might be TRBD1 (6 bases). Trimming stripped 1 base from V and 2 bases from J, with 12 bases between. The length of the CDR3 is 17 residues. The CDR3 reads CASSLVWGRTYNSPLHF. In DNA form, the CDR3 reads TGTGCCAGCAGTTTAGTCTGGGGGCGGACCTATAATTCACCCCTCCACTTT.

The CDR3 nucleotides read TGTGCCAGCAGCCCAAGGACTAGCTCCGAGCAGTACTTC. This gives the protein CASSPRTSSEQYF. This chain connects TRBV12-3 or TRBV12-4 to TRBJ2-7, with 8 bases aligning to TRBD2. J was trimmed by 6 bases and V by 6 bases; bases with no gene match: 7. The CDR3 loop spans 13 amino acids.

There are a few counts of this clonotype. The chain is built from TRBV6-5 and TRBJ2-1, with a possible D match to TRBD2 (5 bases). Trimming removed 1 base at V and 6 bases at J, with 13 bases between. Germline assignment: CDR1 MNHEY and CDR2 SVGAGI. CDR3 length: 15 residues. As DNA, the CDR3 is TGTGCCAGCAGTTACTTAGCGAGCACCACCAATGAGCAGTTCTTC. Translated, it gives CASSYLASTTNEQFF.

V and J are TRBV7-2 and TRBJ1-6; the D gene is possibly TRBD1 (6 bases). The CDR3 is made up of 13 amino acids. V lost 5 bases to trimming and J lost 7 bases, with 9 bases between them. Germline-derived CDR1 and CDR2 are SGHTA and FQGNSA. The CDR3 reads CASSRGPNSPLHF. As DNA, the CDR3 is TGTGCCAGCAGCCGGGGGCCGAATTCACCCCTCCACTTT.

V is TRBV21-1 and J is TRBJ2-5; no DNA check was done on the table's D call, TRBD1. TRBV21-1 is annotated as a pseudogene. This CDR3 has 15 amino acids. The CDR3 loop is CASSKDRQGKETQYF. In DNA, the CDR3 is TGTGCCAGCAGCAAAGATCGACAGGGGAAAGAGACCCAGTACTTC.